Presented here are 9 T cell receptor beta chains from one specimen sequenced in a study of OX40 agonist ivuxolimab in advanced cancers. Libraries were prepared by immunoSEQ multiplex PCR; TCRdb keeps only in-frame clonotypes and omits some of them. This table holds about 22,000 clones, 65% to 85% found once. The starting material was CD4+ or CD8+ T cells sorted from blood, obtained in a trial of the OX40 agonist ivuxolimab. Receptors originate from an adult with an advanced solid tumor such as melanoma, head and neck, liver or kidney cancer.

The V call is TRBV19, the J call TRBJ1-1, with D possibly matching TRBD1 (5 bases). The CDR3 has 18 amino acids. CDR1 and CDR2 (germline): LNHDA, SQIVND (reference sequence). V lost 2 bases and J 0 bases, leaving 19 bases between the germline ends. CDR3 sequence reads: CASSIPTLSGHLNTEAFF. Written as DNA, the CDR3 is TGTGCCAGTAGTATACCCACACTCTCTGGACATCTGAACACTGAAGCTTTCTTT. The variable domain in full, with the rest retrieved from reference TRBV19 and TRBJ1-1, is DGGITQSPKYLFRKEGQNVTLSCEQNLNHDAMYWYRQDPGQGLRLIYYSQIVNDFQKGDIAEGYSVSREKKESFPLTVTSAQKNPTAFYLCASSIPTLSGHLNTEAFFGQGTRLTVV.

The chain couples TRBV27 to TRBJ2-5; no definite D call. V was pared by 2 bases and J by 2 bases, with 9 bases between. CDR3 length equals 14 residues. Germline values: CDR1 MNHEY, CDR2 SMNVEV (reference sequence). The CDR3 DNA reads TGTGCCAGCAGTTTAATAGGGAAGCAAGAGACCCAGTACTTC. Translated: CASSLIGKQETQYF.

This clone was detected only once. This chain links TRBV9 with TRBJ2-2; the D is unclear. With 0 bases removed from V and 4 bases from J, the gap between germline ends came to 4 bases. The CDR3 is 13 residues long. From germline, CDR1 is SGDLS and CDR2 YYNGEE. For the CDR3, the DNA is TGTGCCAGCAGCGTAGGAGGCACCGGGGAGCTGTTTTTT. This sequence encodes CASSVGGTGELFF.

V gene TRBV9 combines with J gene TRBJ2-3; 8 bases line up with TRBD2. Germline-derived CDR1 and CDR2 are SGDLS and YYNGEE. The CDR3 loop spans 17 amino acids. J lost 5 bases, V lost 0 bases, and 11 bases had no gene match. CDR3 in amino acids: CASSVGSLSGDKDTQYF. The DNA of the CDR3 is TGTGCCAGCAGCGTAGGTTCTCTTAGCGGGGATAAAGATACGCAGTATTTT.

The chain links TRBV10-3 to TRBJ1-1; D remains unclear. Germline CDR1 reads ENHRY; CDR2 reads SYGVKD. The CDR3 runs 11 residues. Between the trimmed V and J ends, which lost 4 bases and 8 bases, there was a span of 8 bases. The CDR3 loop reads CAISGVQEAFF. The CDR3 DNA is TGTGCCATCAGTGGGGTCCAGGAAGCTTTCTTT.

This rearrangement joins TRBV6-1 to TRBJ1-4; possible D gene TRBD1, 5 bases. The V and J ends lost 2 bases and 1 base respectively, with 8 bases between them. The CDR3 is 15 residues long. Per the germline V gene, CDR1 is MNHNS and CDR2 is SASEGT. The CDR3 reads CASSELGGTNEKLFF. Written as DNA, the CDR3 is TGTGCCAGCAGTGAACTCGGGGGAACTAATGAAAAACTGTTTTTT.

This sequence joins TRBV5-1 and TRBJ2-7, with TRBD2 as a possible D gene (6 bases). This CDR3 comprises 12 residues. The germline gives CDR1 SGHRS, CDR2 YFSETQ. Deletions cut 5 bases from V and 3 bases from J, with 9 bases between. The chain's CDR3 is CASSQEGYEQYF. The CDR3, as DNA: TGCGCCAGCAGTCAGGAGGGCTACGAGCAGTACTTC.

CDR3 amino acids: CASTAGTGRLDEQFF. CDR3 DNA sequence: TGTGCCAGTACTGCCGGGACAGGACGCCTGGATGAGCAGTTCTTC. The V call is TRBV19, the J call TRBJ2-1, with 8 bases lining up with TRBD1. CDR3 size: 15 residues. Germline values: CDR1 LNHDA, CDR2 SQIVND (reference sequence). Losses at the gene ends were 7 bases for V and 8 bases for J; bases not matched to a gene: 13.

The chain uses TRBV2 and TRBJ1-2; D not resolved. V was pared by 7 bases and J by 4 bases, with 13 bases between. The CDR3 consists of 13 residues. Germline V gene data show CDR1 as SNHLY and CDR2 as FYNNEI. CDR3 DNA sequence: TGTGCCAGCAAAAAGGACCTAGGCTATGGCTACACCTTC. Residues: CASKKDLGYGYTF.